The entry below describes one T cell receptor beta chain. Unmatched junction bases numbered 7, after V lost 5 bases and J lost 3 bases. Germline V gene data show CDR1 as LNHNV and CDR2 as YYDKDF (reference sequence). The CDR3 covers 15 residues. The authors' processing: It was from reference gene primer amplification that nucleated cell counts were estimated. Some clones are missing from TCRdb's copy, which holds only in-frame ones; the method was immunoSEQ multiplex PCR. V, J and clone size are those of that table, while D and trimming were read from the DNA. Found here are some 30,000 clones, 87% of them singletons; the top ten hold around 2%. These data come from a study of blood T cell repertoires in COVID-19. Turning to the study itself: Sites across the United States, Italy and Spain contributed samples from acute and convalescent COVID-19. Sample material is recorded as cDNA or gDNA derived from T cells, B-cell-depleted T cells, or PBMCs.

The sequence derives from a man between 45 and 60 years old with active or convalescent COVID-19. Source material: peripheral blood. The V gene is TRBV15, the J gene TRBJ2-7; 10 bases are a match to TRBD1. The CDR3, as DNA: TGTGCCACCAGCCGCGGGACAGGGGCGATCTACGAGCAGTACTTC. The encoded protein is CATSRGTGAIYEQYF.